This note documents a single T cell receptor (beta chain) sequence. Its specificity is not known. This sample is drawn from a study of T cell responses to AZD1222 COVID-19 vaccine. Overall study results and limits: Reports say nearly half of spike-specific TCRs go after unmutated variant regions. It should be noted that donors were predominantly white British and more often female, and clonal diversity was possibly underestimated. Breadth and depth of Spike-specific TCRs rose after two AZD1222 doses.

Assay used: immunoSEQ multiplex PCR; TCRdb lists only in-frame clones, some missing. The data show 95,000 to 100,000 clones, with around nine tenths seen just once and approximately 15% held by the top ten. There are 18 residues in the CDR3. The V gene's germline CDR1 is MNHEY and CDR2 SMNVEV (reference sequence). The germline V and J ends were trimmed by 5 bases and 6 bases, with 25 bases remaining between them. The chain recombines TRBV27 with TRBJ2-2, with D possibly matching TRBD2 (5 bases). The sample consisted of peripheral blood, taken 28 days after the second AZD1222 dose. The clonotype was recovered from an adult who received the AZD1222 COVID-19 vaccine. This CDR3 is CASSPRVQRGPKSGELFF. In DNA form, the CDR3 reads TGTGCCAGCAGTCCCCGGGTGCAGAGAGGGCCCAAGTCCGGGGAGCTGTTTTTT.